These 21 T cell receptor beta chains were all obtained from the same sample, sequenced in a study of vaccination and CD4 T cells after COVID-19. Scientists ran DNA taken from cultured CD4+ T cells through the Oncomine TCR Beta short-read assay for sequencing. Using its own MiXCR run on the PCR reads, TCRdb lists one record per CDR3 protein. The sample carries 9,000 to 10,000 distinct CDR3 sequences, over 30% recorded once. Treatment meaning: approximately nine-day PBMC culture with coronavirus spike peptide pools or control peptides (ViraFEST assay). These TCRs' antigens remain unknown. Sequenced input: CD4+ T cells from blood, cultured in vitro. The receptors shown here come from a human donor who had recovered from COVID-19.

This chain joins TRBV19 and TRBJ1-4; D not resolved. CDR1 is LNHDA and CDR2 is SQIVND in the germline V gene (reference sequence). The CDR3 spans 16 residues. Deletions cut 4 bases from V and 5 bases from J, with 17 bases between. CDR3 sequence: CASSTNPRLPNEKLFF. The CDR3, as DNA: TGTGCCAGTAGTACCAACCCCAGGCTACCGAATGAAAAACTGTTTTTT.

V gene TRBV12-3 or TRBV12-4 combines with J gene TRBJ1-1, with 9 bases identical to TRBD1. This CDR3 is 14 amino acids long. The V and J ends lost 6 bases and 8 bases, in that order; junction bases with no gene match: 10. The CDR3 here is CASRLQGAFNEAFF. CDR3 DNA: TGTGCCAGCAGACTACAGGGGGCGTTCAACGAAGCTTTCTTT.

The table lists this clonotype with a few counts. The chain carries TRBV12-3 or TRBV12-4 and TRBJ1-5; 11 nucleotides line up with TRBD1. The CDR3 extends over 16 amino acids. V trimming: 4 bases; J trimming: 3 bases; junction bases outside the gene matches: 5. The CDR3 nucleotides read TGTGCCAGCAGTTCCGGGACAGGGGGACCCAATCAGCCCCAGCATTTT. The encoded protein is CASSSGTGGPNQPQHF.

The rearrangement links TRBV6-5 to TRBJ2-1; 9 bases match TRBD1. V was pared by 4 bases and J by 8 bases, with 9 bases of the junction left unmatched. The CDR3 has 15 amino acids. Germline V gene lookup returns CDR1 MNHEY and CDR2 SVGAGI. CDR3 residues: CASSSGTGKIDEQFF. The CDR3, as DNA: TGTGCCAGCAGTTCCGGGACAGGGAAGATCGATGAGCAGTTCTTC.

This clonotype appeared a few times. The chain uses TRBV5-4 and TRBJ2-7; either TRBD1 or TRBD2 may fit D (5 bases each). CDR3 length: 14 residues. Germline V CDR1 and CDR2: SGHNT, YYREEE (reference sequence). The V end was cut by 0 bases, the J end by 2 bases, with 9 bases between. The CDR3 DNA is TGTGCCAGCAGCTTGGGAGGGGCTACCTACGAGCAGTACTTC. This sequence encodes CASSLGGATYEQYF. Drawing the rest from reference TRBV5-4 and TRBJ2-7, the complete variable domain is ETGVTQSPTHLIKTRGQQVTLRCSSQSGHNTVSWYQQALGQGPQFIFQYYREEENGRGNFPPRFSGLQFPNYSSELNVNALELDDSALYLCASSLGGATYEQYFGPGTRLTVT.

The rearrangement joins TRBV12-3 or TRBV12-4 to TRBJ1-4; unclear D gene. V was clipped by 6 bases and J by 6 bases, with 5 bases between them. This CDR3 has 11 residues. DNA for the CDR3: TGTGCCAGCAGCTCCTATGAAAAACTGTTTTTT. Translated, it gives CASSSYEKLFF.

This clonotype was found a few times. J is TRBJ1-1 and V is TRBV24-1, with D possibly being TRBD1 (6 bases). Germline loops: CDR1 KGHDR, CDR2 SFDVKD. The CDR3 loop spans 13 amino acids. Trimming took 7 bases from V and 2 from J, leaving 10 bases between them. CDR3 amino acids: CATRQGINTEAFF. The CDR3 nucleotides are TGTGCCACCAGGCAGGGGATAAACACTGAAGCTTTCTTT.

Comments on this clonotype: One junction end does not reproduce the germline sequence, and a read error may be involved. The rearrangement joins TRBV5-1 to TRBJ2-7; TRBD2 is a possible D gene (7 bases). CDR1 SGHRS and CDR2 YFSETQ come from the germline V gene. This CDR3 region has 16 residues. This CDR3 reads CASSLAGGGAPYEQYF. CDR3 sequence (DNA): TGCGCCAGCAGTTTGGCCGGAGGGGGGGCCCCCTACGAGCAGTACTTC.

The chain recombines TRBV5-5 with TRBJ2-7; tentatively, D is TRBD1 (5 bases). The CDR3 is made up of 13 amino acids. V was trimmed by 4 bases and J by 6 bases, leaving 14 bases between them. Germline CDR1 is SGHKS and CDR2 is YYEKEE (reference sequence). The CDR3 sequence is CASSLGQHREQYF. The CDR3 bases are TGTGCCAGCAGCCTAGGACAACATCGCGAGCAGTACTTC.

This clonotype has only a few counts. The chain joins TRBV27 to TRBJ2-7; tentative D call: TRBD1 (6 bases). This CDR3 has 15 residues. V dropped 4 bases and J dropped 2 bases, with 15 bases sitting between them. From germline, CDR1 is MNHEY and CDR2 SMNVEV (reference sequence). CDR3 coding DNA: TGTGCCAGCAGTTACCGGGACAAGGGCCCCTACGAGCAGTACTTC. Protein product: CASSYRDKGPYEQYF.

This chain uses TRBV27 with TRBJ2-1; perhaps D is TRBD1 or TRBD2 (5 bases each). The germline V gene has CDR1 MNHEY and CDR2 SMNVEV (reference sequence). V was cut by 6 bases and J by 4 bases, with 10 bases left in between. The CDR3 loop spans 13 amino acids. The CDR3 sequence is CASRGTIYNEQFF. CDR3 coding DNA: TGTGCCAGCAGGGGGACCATATACAATGAGCAGTTCTTC.

V usage is TRBV5-6 and J usage is TRBJ1-4, with D possibly TRBD1 on 5 matching bases. V was trimmed by 2 bases and J by 8 bases, leaving 10 bases between them. Germline V CDR1 and CDR2: SGHDT, YYEEEE. The CDR3 is 13 amino acids. Here the CDR3 reads CASSFGGDEKLFF. The DNA of the CDR3 is TGTGCCAGCAGCTTTGGAGGGGACGAAAAACTGTTTTTT.

The rearrangement joins TRBV6-1 to TRBJ2-7, with D maybe TRBD1 (5 bases). Trimming took 5 bases from V and 0 from J, leaving 11 bases between them. Germline V gives CDR1 MNHNS, CDR2 SASEGT. The CDR3 contains 14 residues. The CDR3 protein is CASSRGVLSYEQYF. Here the CDR3 DNA reads TGTGCCAGCAGTAGGGGCGTCCTCTCCTACGAGCAGTACTTC.

The rearrangement joins TRBV5-5 to TRBJ1-2; D is unclear. Germline V gene lookup returns CDR1 SGHKS and CDR2 YYEKEE (reference sequence). The V and J ends lost 6 bases and 6 bases respectively, with 21 bases between them. The CDR3 loop spans 15 amino acids. This chain's CDR3 is CASIVGRDTTHGYTF. In nucleotides, the CDR3 is TGTGCCAGCATCGTTGGAAGAGATACGACCCATGGCTACACCTTC.

This clonotype was recorded a few times. J is TRBJ1-2 and V is TRBV6-2 or TRBV6-3; D is undetermined. V lost 2 bases, J lost 6 bases, and 13 bases lay in between. This CDR3 is 14 amino acids long. Germline lookup yields CDR1 MNHEY and CDR2 SVGEGT. For the CDR3, the DNA is TGTGCCAGCAGTTACCAGTTTACCGACCATGGCTACACCTTC. Translating it yields CASSYQFTDHGYTF.

J is TRBJ2-7 and V is TRBV10-3; perhaps D is TRBD1 or TRBD2 (5 bases each). Trimming stripped 7 bases from V and 3 bases from J, with 10 bases between. CDR3 length: 12 residues. The germline V gene encodes CDR1 ENHRY and CDR2 SYGVKD. CDR3 amino acids: CAIMGRNYEQYF. In nucleotides, the CDR3 is TGTGCCATCATGGGACGGAACTACGAGCAGTACTTC.

The V call is TRBV20-1, the J call TRBJ2-3, with D possibly matching TRBD1 (5 bases). V lost 4 bases to trimming and J lost 10 bases, with 18 bases between them. Germline V gene lookup returns CDR1 DFQATT and CDR2 SNEGSKA (reference sequence). CDR3 length: 13 residues. The CDR3 region is CSATKGKVEAQYF. CDR3 nucleotides: TGCAGTGCTACTAAGGGGAAGGTAGAGGCGCAGTATTTT.

This clonotype is a singleton in its sample. The genes are TRBV29-1 and TRBJ2-7; 8 nucleotides match TRBD1. The germline V gene has CDR1 SQVTM and CDR2 ANQGSEA. V dropped 3 bases and J dropped 7; count of bases not matched to a gene: 8. CDR3 length: 13 residues. Written as DNA, the CDR3 is TGCAGCGTTGAGGGGACAGGCTTTAAAGAGCAGTACTTC. As protein: CSVEGTGFKEQYF.

This chain connects TRBV4-1 to TRBJ2-3; 12 nucleotides line up with TRBD2. This CDR3 is built from 16 residues. With 3 bases clipped from V and 4 bases from J, the junction kept 5 bases outside the gene matches. CDR1 MGHRA and CDR2 YSYEKL come from the germline V gene. CDR3 in DNA: TGCGCCAGCAGCCAGGTGCTAGCGGGGGGGCCAGATACGCAGTATTTT. Translation gives CASSQVLAGGPDTQYF.

This clonotype was recorded a few times. The chain employs TRBV6-5 and TRBJ1-3, with 9 bases lining up with TRBD1. V lost 2 bases, J lost 0 bases, and 5 bases stayed unmatched. The CDR3 is 17 residues long. Germline CDR1 reads MNHEY; CDR2 reads SVGAGI. The CDR3 sequence is CASSYTGTGISGNTIYF. CDR3 bases: TGTGCCAGCAGTTACACCGGGACAGGGATCTCTGGAAACACCATATATTTT.

The chain joins TRBV27 to TRBJ1-2; 9 bases line up with TRBD1. Germline V gene lookup returns CDR1 MNHEY and CDR2 SMNVEV (reference sequence). CDR3 length: 15 amino acids. The V and J ends lost 6 bases and 1 base, in that order; junction bases with no gene match: 6. CDR3 residues: CASRPKTGGNYGYTF. In DNA form, the CDR3 reads TGTGCCAGCAGACCCAAGACAGGGGGTAACTATGGCTACACCTTC.